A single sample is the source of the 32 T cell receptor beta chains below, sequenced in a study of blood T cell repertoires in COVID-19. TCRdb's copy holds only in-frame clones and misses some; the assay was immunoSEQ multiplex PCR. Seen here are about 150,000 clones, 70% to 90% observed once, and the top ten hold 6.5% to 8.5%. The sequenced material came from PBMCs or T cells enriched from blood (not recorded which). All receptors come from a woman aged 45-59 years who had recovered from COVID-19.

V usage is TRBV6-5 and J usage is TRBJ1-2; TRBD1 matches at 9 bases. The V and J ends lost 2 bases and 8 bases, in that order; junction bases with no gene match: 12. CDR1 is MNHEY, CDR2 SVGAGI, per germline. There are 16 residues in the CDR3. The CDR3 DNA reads TGTGCCAGCAGTTACCTACCCGTTGGACAGGGGATCGGCTACACCTTC. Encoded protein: CASSYLPVGQGIGYTF.

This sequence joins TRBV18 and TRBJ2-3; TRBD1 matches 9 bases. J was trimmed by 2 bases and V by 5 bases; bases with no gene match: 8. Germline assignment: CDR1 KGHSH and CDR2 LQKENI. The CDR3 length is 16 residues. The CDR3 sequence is CASSSRGTGSTDTQYF. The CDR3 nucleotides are TGTGCCAGCTCATCCCGGGGGACAGGGTCCACAGATACGCAGTATTTT.

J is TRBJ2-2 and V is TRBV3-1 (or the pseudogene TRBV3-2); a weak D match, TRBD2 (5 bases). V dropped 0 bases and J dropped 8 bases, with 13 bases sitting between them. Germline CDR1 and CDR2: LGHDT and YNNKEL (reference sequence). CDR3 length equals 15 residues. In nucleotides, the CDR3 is TGTGCCAGCAGCCAAGATGCCTATCGGGATGGGGAGCTGTTTTTT. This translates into CASSQDAYRDGELFF.

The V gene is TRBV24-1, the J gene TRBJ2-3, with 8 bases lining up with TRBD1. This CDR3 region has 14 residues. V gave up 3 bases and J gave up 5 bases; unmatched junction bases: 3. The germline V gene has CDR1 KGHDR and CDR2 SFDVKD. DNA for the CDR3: TGTGCCACCAGTGATACGACAGGGGAAGATACGCAGTATTTT. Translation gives CATSDTTGEDTQYF.

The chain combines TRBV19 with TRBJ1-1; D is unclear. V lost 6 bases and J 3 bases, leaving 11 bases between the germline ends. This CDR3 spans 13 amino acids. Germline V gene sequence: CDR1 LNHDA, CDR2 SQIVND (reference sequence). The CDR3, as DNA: TGTGCCAGTAGCTCCCACCGGGACACTGAAGCTTTCTTT. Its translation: CASSSHRDTEAFF.

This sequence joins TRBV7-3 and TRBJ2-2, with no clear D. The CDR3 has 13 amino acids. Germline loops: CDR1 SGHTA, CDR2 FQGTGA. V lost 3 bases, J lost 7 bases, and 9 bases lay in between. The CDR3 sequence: CASSFSGGGELFF. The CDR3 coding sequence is TGTGCCAGCAGCTTCTCCGGTGGCGGGGAGCTGTTTTTT. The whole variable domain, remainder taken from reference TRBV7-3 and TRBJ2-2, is GAGVSQTPSNKVTEKGKYVELRCDPISGHTALYWYRQSLGQGPEFLIYFQGTGAADDSGLPNDRFFAVRPEGSVSTLKIQRTERGDSAVYLCASSFSGGGELFFGEGSRLTVL.

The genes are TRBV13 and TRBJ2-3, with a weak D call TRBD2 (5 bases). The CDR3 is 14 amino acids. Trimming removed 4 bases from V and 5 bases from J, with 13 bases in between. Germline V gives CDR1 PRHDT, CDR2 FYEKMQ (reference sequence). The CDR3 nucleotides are TGTGCCAGCAGCTCTACTAGTGGTGGAGATACGCAGTATTTT. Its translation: CASSSTSGGDTQYF.

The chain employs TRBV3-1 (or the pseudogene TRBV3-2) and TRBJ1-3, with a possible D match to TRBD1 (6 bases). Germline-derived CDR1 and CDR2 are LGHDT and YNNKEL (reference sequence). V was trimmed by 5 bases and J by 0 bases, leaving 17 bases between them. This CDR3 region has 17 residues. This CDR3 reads CASSTLGHSSSGNTIYF. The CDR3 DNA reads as TGTGCCAGCAGCACACTGGGACACTCTAGCTCTGGAAACACCATATATTTT.

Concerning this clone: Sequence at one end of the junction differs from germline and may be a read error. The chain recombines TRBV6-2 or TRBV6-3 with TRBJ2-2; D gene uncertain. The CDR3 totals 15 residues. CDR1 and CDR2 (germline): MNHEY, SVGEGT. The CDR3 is CASSDSTPLGGELFF. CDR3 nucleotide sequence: TGTGCCAGCAGTGACTCGACACCCCTGGGCGGGGAGCTGTTTTTT.

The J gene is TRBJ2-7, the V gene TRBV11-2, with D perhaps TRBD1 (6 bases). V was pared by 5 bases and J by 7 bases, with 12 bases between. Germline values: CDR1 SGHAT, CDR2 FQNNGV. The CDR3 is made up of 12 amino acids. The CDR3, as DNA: TGTGCCAGCAGCCTATTAAGGGGGGAGCAGTACTTC. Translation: CASSLLRGEQYF.

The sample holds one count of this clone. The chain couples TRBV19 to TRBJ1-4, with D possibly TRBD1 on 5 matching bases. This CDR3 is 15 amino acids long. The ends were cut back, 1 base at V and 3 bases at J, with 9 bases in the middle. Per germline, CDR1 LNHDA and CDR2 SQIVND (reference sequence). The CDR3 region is CASSIARVPNEKLFF. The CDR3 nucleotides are TGTGCCAGTAGTATAGCCAGGGTCCCTAATGAAAAACTGTTTTTT.

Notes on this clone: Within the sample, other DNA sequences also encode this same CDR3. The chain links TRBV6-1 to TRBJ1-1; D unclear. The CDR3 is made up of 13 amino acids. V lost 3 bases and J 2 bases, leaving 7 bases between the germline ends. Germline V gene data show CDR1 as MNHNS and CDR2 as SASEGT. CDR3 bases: TGTGCCAGCAGTGAGGGCAGAAACACTGAAGCTTTCTTT. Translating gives CASSEGRNTEAFF.

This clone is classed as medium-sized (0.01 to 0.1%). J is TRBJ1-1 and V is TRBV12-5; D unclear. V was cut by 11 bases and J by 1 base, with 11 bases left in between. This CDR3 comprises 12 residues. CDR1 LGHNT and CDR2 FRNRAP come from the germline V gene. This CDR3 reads CASSFENTEAFF. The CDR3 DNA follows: TGTGCTTCCAGTTTCGAGAACACTGAAGCTTTCTTT.

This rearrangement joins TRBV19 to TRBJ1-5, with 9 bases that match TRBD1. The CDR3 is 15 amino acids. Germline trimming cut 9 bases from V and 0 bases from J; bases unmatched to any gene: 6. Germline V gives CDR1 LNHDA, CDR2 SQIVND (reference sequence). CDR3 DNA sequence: TGTGCCAGCAAAGACAGGGGGGGTAGCAATCAGCCCCAGCATTTT. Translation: CASKDRGGSNQPQHF.

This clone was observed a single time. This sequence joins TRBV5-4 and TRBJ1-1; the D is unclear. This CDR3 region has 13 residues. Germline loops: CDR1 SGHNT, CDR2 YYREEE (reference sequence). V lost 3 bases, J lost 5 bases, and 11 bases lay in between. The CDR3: CASSSRFETEAFF. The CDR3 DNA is TGTGCCAGCAGCTCCCGTTTTGAGACTGAAGCTTTCTTT.

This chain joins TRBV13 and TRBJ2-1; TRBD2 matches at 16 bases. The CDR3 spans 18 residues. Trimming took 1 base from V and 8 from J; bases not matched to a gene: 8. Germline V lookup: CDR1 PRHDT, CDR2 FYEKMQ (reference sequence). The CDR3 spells CASSLVRGLAGGRDEQFF. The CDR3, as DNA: TGTGCCAGCAGCTTAGTCCGGGGACTAGCGGGGGGGCGAGATGAGCAGTTCTTC.

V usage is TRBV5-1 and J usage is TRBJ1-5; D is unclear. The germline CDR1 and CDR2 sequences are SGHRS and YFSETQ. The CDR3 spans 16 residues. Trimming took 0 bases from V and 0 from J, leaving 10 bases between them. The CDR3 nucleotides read TGCGCCAGCAGCTTGGGACATAGCGATAGCAATCAGCCCCAGCATTTT. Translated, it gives CASSLGHSDSNQPQHF.

The CDR3 bases are TGTGCCAGCAGCCAATTCCCAGGCCCTAGCAAACTATATAATTCACCCCTCCACTTT. Its translation is CASSQFPGPSKLYNSPLHF. The genes are TRBV3-1 (or the pseudogene TRBV3-2) and TRBJ1-6, with D uncertain. The germline CDR1 and CDR2 sequences are LGHDT and YNNKEL (reference sequence). V lost 2 bases and J lost 4, with 21 bases in between. This CDR3 comprises 19 residues.

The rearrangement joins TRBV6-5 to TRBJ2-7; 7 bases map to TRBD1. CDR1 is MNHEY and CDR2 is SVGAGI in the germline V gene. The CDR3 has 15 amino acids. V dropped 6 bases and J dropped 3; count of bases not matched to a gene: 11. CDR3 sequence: CASSPRPGQHYEQYF. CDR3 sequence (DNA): TGTGCCAGCAGCCCACGGCCGGGACAGCACTACGAGCAGTACTTC.

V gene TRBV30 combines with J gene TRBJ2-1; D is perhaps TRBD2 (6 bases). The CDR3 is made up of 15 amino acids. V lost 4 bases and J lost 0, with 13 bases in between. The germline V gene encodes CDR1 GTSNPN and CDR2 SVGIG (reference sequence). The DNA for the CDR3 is TGTGCCTGGAAGACGGGACTGAGCTCCTACAATGAGCAGTTCTTC. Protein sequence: CAWKTGLSSYNEQFF.

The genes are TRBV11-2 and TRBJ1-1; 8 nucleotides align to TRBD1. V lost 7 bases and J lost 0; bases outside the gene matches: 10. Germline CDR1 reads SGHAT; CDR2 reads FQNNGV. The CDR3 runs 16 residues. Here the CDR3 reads CASNPGQGGMNTEAFF. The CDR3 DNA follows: TGTGCCAGCAACCCCGGACAGGGCGGGATGAACACTGAAGCTTTCTTT.

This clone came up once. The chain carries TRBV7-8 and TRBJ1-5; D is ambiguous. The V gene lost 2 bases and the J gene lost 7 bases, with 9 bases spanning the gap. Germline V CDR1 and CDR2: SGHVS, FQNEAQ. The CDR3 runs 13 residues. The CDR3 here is CASSLRGRQPQHF. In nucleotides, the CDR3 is TGTGCCAGCAGCTTACGAGGCCGGCAGCCCCAGCATTTT.

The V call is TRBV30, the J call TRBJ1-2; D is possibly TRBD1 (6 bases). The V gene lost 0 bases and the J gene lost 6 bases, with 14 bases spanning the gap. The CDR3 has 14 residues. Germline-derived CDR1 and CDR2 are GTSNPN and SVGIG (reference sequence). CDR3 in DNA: TGTGCCTGGAGTGTTCAGGGGCTAAGGCATGGCTACACCTTC. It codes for CAWSVQGLRHGYTF.

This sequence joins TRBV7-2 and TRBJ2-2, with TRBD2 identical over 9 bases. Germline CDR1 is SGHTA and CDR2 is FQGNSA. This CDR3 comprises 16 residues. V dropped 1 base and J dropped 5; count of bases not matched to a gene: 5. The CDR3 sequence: CASSLVAGGLTGELFF. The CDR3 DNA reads TGTGCCAGCAGCTTAGTGGCGGGGGGGCTTACCGGGGAGCTGTTTTTT.

The chain's CDR3 is CASSFLQETQYF. CDR3 nucleotide sequence: TGTGCCAGCAGCTTCCTGCAAGAGACCCAGTACTTC. The chain links TRBV11-3 to TRBJ2-5; D remains ambiguous. Germline V CDR1 and CDR2: SGHNT, YENEEA. Trimming pared 3 bases from V and 2 bases from J, leaving 4 bases between. The CDR3 contains 12 residues.

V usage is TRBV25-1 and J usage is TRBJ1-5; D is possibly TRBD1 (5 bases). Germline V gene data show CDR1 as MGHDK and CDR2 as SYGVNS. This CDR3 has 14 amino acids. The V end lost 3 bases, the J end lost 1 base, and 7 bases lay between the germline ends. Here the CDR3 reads CASSDRASNQPQHF. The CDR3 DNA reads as TGTGCCAGCAGTGACAGGGCGAGCAATCAGCCCCAGCATTTT.

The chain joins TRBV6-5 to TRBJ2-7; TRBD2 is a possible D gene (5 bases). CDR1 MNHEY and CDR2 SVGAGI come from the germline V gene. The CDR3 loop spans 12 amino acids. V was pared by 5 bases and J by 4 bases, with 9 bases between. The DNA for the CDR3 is TGTGCCAGCAGTCTAGAGGGATACGAGCAGTACTTC. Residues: CASSLEGYEQYF.

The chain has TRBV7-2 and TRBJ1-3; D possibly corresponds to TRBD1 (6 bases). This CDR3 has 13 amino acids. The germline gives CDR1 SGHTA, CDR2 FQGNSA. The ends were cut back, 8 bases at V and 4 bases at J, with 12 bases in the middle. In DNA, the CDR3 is TGTGCCAGCGGCTCGGACAGCGGAAACACCATATATTTT. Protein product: CASGSDSGNTIYF.

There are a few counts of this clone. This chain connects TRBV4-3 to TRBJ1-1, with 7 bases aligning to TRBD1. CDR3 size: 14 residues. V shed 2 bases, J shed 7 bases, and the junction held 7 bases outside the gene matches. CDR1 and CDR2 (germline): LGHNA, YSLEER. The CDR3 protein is CASSQYLTGNEAFF. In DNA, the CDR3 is TGCGCCAGCAGCCAATACTTGACAGGGAATGAAGCTTTCTTT.

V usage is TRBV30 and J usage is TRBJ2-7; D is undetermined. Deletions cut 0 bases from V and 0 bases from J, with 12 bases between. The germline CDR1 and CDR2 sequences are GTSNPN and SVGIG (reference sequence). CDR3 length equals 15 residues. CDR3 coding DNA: TGTGCCTGGAGTGTAAAACAGATCATCTCCTACGAGCAGTACTTC. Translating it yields CAWSVKQIISYEQYF.

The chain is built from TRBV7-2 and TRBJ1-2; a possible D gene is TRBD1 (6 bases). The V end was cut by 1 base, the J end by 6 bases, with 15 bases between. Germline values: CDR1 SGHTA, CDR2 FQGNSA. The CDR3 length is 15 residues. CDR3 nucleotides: TGTGCCAGCAGCTTAGGTGGGACACCATTCCATGGCTACACCTTC. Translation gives CASSLGGTPFHGYTF.

CDR3 in amino acids: CASSQEQGPYNEQFF. Written as DNA, the CDR3 is TGTGCCAGCAGCCAAGAACAGGGACCCTACAATGAGCAGTTCTTC. V usage is TRBV4-2 and J usage is TRBJ2-1; the D gene is possibly TRBD1 (6 bases). Germline values: CDR1 LGHNA, CDR2 YNFKEQ. The CDR3 length is 15 residues. The V end lost 0 bases, the J end lost 2 bases, and 8 bases lay between the germline ends.